This passage covers 29 T cell receptor beta chains from one sample sequenced in a study of T cells in Graves' hyperthyroidism and ophthalmopathy. Regions amplified from RNA transcripts were the TCR beta CDR3 regions. Researchers ran a first-round RT-PCR on the TCR CDR3 using the HTBI primer set. TCRdb reanalysed the multiplex PCR reads using MiXCR and keeps one entry per CDR3 protein. The table shows about 520,000 distinct CDR3 sequences, with 24% occurring only once. Sequencing was carried out using blood. The receptor source for this set is a woman between 25 and 40 years old with Graves' ophthalmopathy.

This clonotype was detected many times. CDR3 residues: CASRISWGALGANVLTF. In nucleotides, the CDR3 is TGTGCCAGCAGGATTTCATGGGGGGCGCTTGGGGCCAACGTCCTGACTTTC. V usage is TRBV6-4 and J usage is TRBJ2-6; D may be TRBD1 or TRBD2 (6 bases each). V lost 6 bases and J 3 bases, leaving 18 bases between the germline ends. CDR3 length: 17 amino acids. Germline loops: CDR1 MRHNA, CDR2 SNTAGT.

This clonotype has a count of ten or more. The gene calls are TRBV5-1 and TRBJ2-2, with D perhaps TRBD2 (5 bases). The CDR3 totals 14 residues. Germline CDR1 and CDR2: SGHRS and YFSETQ. V was cut by 3 bases and J by 6 bases, with 12 bases left in between. For the CDR3, the DNA is TGCGCCAGCAGCTGGCGGAGGACGTCCGGGGAGCTGTTTTTT. Amino acid sequence: CASSWRRTSGELFF.

This clonotype was counted many times. The chain carries TRBV15 and TRBJ2-5, with D possibly being TRBD1 (6 bases). The V end lost 0 bases, the J end lost 1 base, and 12 bases lay between the germline ends. Germline CDR1 reads LNHNV; CDR2 reads YYDKDF (reference sequence). This CDR3 comprises 16 residues. CDR3 in DNA: TGTGCCACCAGCAGAGAGGGGGCGCCTTTCCAAGAGACCCAGTACTTC. Amino acids: CATSREGAPFQETQYF.

At least ten counts were recorded for this clonotype. The chain employs TRBV19 and TRBJ1-1, with D possibly TRBD1 on 5 matching bases. CDR1 and CDR2 (germline): LNHDA, SQIVND (reference sequence). The CDR3 is 15 amino acids. The V end lost 1 base, the J end lost 1 base, and 10 bases lay between the germline ends. This chain's CDR3 is CASSIGPGQNTEAFF. CDR3 nucleotide sequence: TGTGCCAGTAGTATAGGCCCCGGACAGAACACTGAAGCTTTCTTT.

This clonotype has ten or more counts. The rearrangement joins TRBV5-1 to TRBJ1-1, with a tentative D call TRBD1 (5 bases). This CDR3 has 15 residues. The germline V gene encodes CDR1 SGHRS and CDR2 YFSETQ. V was clipped by 4 bases and J by 1 base, with 14 bases between them. CDR3 sequence (DNA): TGCGCCAGCAGCGAAACACAGGCCCGGAACACTGAAGCTTTCTTT. Protein sequence: CASSETQARNTEAFF.

This clonotype was recorded many times. This sequence joins TRBV12-3 or TRBV12-4 and TRBJ1-5; D is possibly TRBD1 (6 bases). CDR3 size: 15 residues. V dropped 3 bases and J dropped 7 bases, with 16 bases sitting between them. CDR3 sequence reads: CASSFGQNGHQPQHF. In DNA form, the CDR3 reads TGTGCCAGCAGTTTCGGACAGAACGGGCACCAGCCCCAGCATTTT.

The chain uses TRBV24-1 and TRBJ2-7; 7 bases map to TRBD2. This CDR3 comprises 15 residues. Looked up from germline, CDR1 is KGHDR and CDR2 is SFDVKD. With 3 bases clipped from V and 7 bases from J, the junction kept 11 bases outside the gene matches. DNA for the CDR3: TGTGCCACCAGTGATGGGGCTAGCGGCCATTTGGAGCAGTACTTC. The encoded protein is CATSDGASGHLEQYF.

The V and J genes are TRBV19 and TRBJ1-1, with D unresolved. The CDR3 length is 13 residues. CDR1 is LNHDA and CDR2 is SQIVND in the germline V gene (reference sequence). Trimming cost V 2 bases and J 6 bases, with 10 bases left between them. The CDR3 sequence is CASSISSGAEAFF. The CDR3, as DNA: TGTGCCAGTAGTATAAGTTCTGGCGCTGAAGCTTTCTTT.

This clonotype was detected many times. The chain has TRBV12-3 or TRBV12-4 and TRBJ1-2, with unresolved D. V lost 3 bases, J lost 4 bases, and 12 bases lay in between. The CDR3 contains 14 residues. Here the CDR3 DNA reads TGTGCCAGCAGTTTCTTCCTTGGGCCCTATGGCTACACCTTC. Translation: CASSFFLGPYGYTF.

This clonotype was detected ten times or more. V gene TRBV12-3 or TRBV12-4 combines with J gene TRBJ2-2, with 10 bases lining up with TRBD1. V lost 6 bases and J lost 9; bases outside the gene matches: 4. The CDR3 has 13 amino acids. The CDR3 sequence is CASSTGQGRELFF. CDR3 DNA: TGTGCCAGCAGCACGGGACAGGGGCGGGAGCTGTTTTTT.

There are many counts of this clonotype. The V and J genes are TRBV7-2 and TRBJ2-7; TRBD2 matches 8 bases. This CDR3 contains 13 residues. Germline V CDR1 and CDR2: SGHTA, FQGNSA. Germline trimming cut 4 bases from V and 6 bases from J; bases unmatched to any gene: 5. CDR3: CASSYREGSEQYF. The CDR3 DNA sequence: TGTGCCAGCAGCTACCGGGAGGGCAGCGAGCAGTACTTC.

The rearrangement links TRBV20-1 to TRBJ1-2; 7 nucleotides match TRBD1. The CDR3 is 15 amino acids. Germline V gives CDR1 DFQATT, CDR2 SNEGSKA (reference sequence). The ends lost 0 bases at V and 6 bases at J; junction bases unmatched: 10. The DNA for the CDR3 is TGCAGTGCTAGAGATGGGGGCAGGGGGAATGATGGCTACACCTTC. Translated, it gives CSARDGGRGNDGYTF.

Many counts were recorded for this clonotype. The V and J genes are TRBV28 and TRBJ1-5; 9 bases map to TRBD1. CDR3 length equals 15 residues. With V trimmed by 1 base and J by 7 bases, 5 bases remained unmatched. CDR1 is MDHEN and CDR2 is SYDVKM in the germline V gene. The DNA of the CDR3 is TGTGCCAGCAGTTTATCACAGGGGGCAAGGCAGCCCCAGCATTTT. Amino acids: CASSLSQGARQPQHF.

About this clonotype: A much larger clone lies a single base off, so this may be a read error. The rearrangement links TRBV29-1 to TRBJ1-1; no firm D call. Germline-derived CDR1 and CDR2 are SQVTM and ANQGSEA. This CDR3 comprises 12 residues. The CDR3 DNA reads as TGCAGCGTTGAATGGAGGGAGTTTGAAGCTTGCTTT. Protein sequence: CSVEWREFEACF.

This clonotype was detected ten times or more. V usage is TRBV7-2 and J usage is TRBJ2-7, with TRBD2 matching 9 bases. The V gene end was trimmed by 5 bases and the J gene end by 6 bases; junction bases not matched to a gene: 14. Germline loops: CDR1 SGHTA, CDR2 FQGNSA. This CDR3 is 16 amino acids long. CDR3 residues: CASSKGGGTSTLEQYF. CDR3 sequence (DNA): TGTGCCAGCAGCAAAGGGGGAGGGACTAGCACCCTCGAGCAGTACTTC.

This clonotype was detected ten times or more. This sequence joins TRBV6-2 or TRBV6-3 and TRBJ1-6; no firm D call. V lost 7 bases and J lost 10, with 14 bases in between. The CDR3 loop spans 13 amino acids. Germline assignment: CDR1 MNHEY and CDR2 SVGEGT. CDR3 coding DNA: TGTGCCAGCACCCGTGGAGGTGGGTCACCCCTCCACTTT. As protein: CASTRGGGSPLHF.

This clonotype was counted many times. The chain combines TRBV6-1 with TRBJ2-7, with D perhaps matching TRBD1 (6 bases). This CDR3 is 12 amino acids long. Germline CDR1 reads MNHNS; CDR2 reads SASEGT. V was clipped by 3 bases and J by 6 bases, with 9 bases between them. The CDR3 protein is CASSDAGAEQYF. CDR3 nucleotide sequence: TGTGCCAGCAGTGACGCAGGGGCCGAGCAGTACTTC.

J is TRBJ2-7 and V is TRBV5-1; 8 bases map to TRBD2. Germline V gene lookup returns CDR1 SGHRS and CDR2 YFSETQ. Trimming took 1 base from V and 2 from J; bases not matched to a gene: 5. The CDR3 covers 15 residues. The CDR3 loop is CASSLKAGDPYEQYF. In nucleotides, the CDR3 is TGCGCCAGCAGCTTGAAAGCGGGAGACCCCTACGAGCAGTACTTC.

In this sample, this clonotype turned up a few times. J is TRBJ2-7 and V is TRBV6-5; TRBD1 agrees at 11 bases. The CDR3 is made up of 15 amino acids. V dropped 3 bases and J dropped 2; count of bases not matched to a gene: 3. CDR1 is MNHEY, CDR2 SVGAGI, per germline. The CDR3 region is CASSYWDRGTYEQYF. DNA for the CDR3: TGTGCCAGCAGTTATTGGGACAGGGGGACCTACGAGCAGTACTTC.

The rearrangement joins TRBV6-1 to TRBJ1-3; 8 bases are a match to TRBD1. In germline, CDR1 is MNHNS, CDR2 SASEGT. J lost 0 bases, V lost 5 bases, and 6 bases had no gene match. This CDR3 has 16 residues. CDR3 residues: CASSRLTGGSGNTIYF. The CDR3 DNA sequence: TGTGCCAGCAGTAGATTAACAGGGGGCTCTGGAAACACCATATATTTT.

This rearrangement joins TRBV19 to TRBJ1-2; 7 bases are a match to TRBD1. Trimming took 8 bases from V and 4 from J; bases not matched to a gene: 13. The germline V gene encodes CDR1 LNHDA and CDR2 SQIVND (reference sequence). CDR3 length: 15 residues. CDR3 amino acids: CASFPGQNKVYGYTF. The CDR3 DNA reads as TGTGCCAGTTTCCCGGGACAGAACAAAGTCTATGGCTACACCTTC. Drawing the rest from reference TRBV19 and TRBJ1-2, the complete variable domain is DGGITQSPKYLFRKEGQNVTLSCEQNLNHDAMYWYRQDPGQGLRLIYYSQIVNDFQKGDIAEGYSVSREKKESFPLTVTSAQKNPTAFYLCASFPGQNKVYGYTFGSGTRLTVV.

This clonotype turned up a few times. This chain's CDR3 is CASQGMNTEAFF. The CDR3 DNA reads TGTGCCTCCCAGGGTATGAACACTGAAGCTTTCTTT. The rearrangement joins TRBV10-3 to TRBJ1-1, with TRBD1 as a possible D gene (5 bases). Germline CDR1 and CDR2: ENHRY and SYGVKD. The CDR3 spans 12 residues. V gave up 11 bases and J gave up 0 bases, with 10 bases separating them.

The J gene is TRBJ2-5, the V gene TRBV25-1; 10 bases fit TRBD2. This CDR3 region has 17 residues. Germline V lookup: CDR1 MGHDK, CDR2 SYGVNS. After removal of 1 base from V and 1 base from J, the junction contained 6 bases not matched to a gene. The CDR3 sequence: CASSESGLAGAQETQYF. The DNA of the CDR3 is TGTGCCAGCAGTGAATCTGGCCTAGCGGGGGCCCAAGAGACCCAGTACTTC. The full variable domain, with the rest looked up from reference TRBV25-1 and TRBJ2-5, is EADIYQTPRYLVIGTGKKITLECSQTMGHDKMYWYQQDPGMELHLIHYSYGVNSTEKGDLSSESTVSRIRTEHFPLTLESARPSHTSQYLCASSESGLAGAQETQYFGPGTRLLVL.

This rearrangement joins TRBV6-5 to TRBJ2-5; possibly TRBD1 or TRBD2 for D (5 bases each). The germline CDR1 and CDR2 sequences are MNHEY and SVGAGI. The V gene lost 2 bases and the J gene lost 6 bases, with 19 bases spanning the gap. This CDR3 is built from 16 residues. CDR3 sequence: CASSYPAGTLQKTQYF. CDR3 DNA sequence: TGTGCCAGCAGTTACCCGGCAGGGACCCTTCAAAAGACCCAGTACTTC.

This clonotype showed up just once. The J gene is TRBJ1-2, the V gene TRBV20-1; the D is unclear. The CDR3 has 11 residues. V gave up 7 bases and J gave up 9 bases, with 15 bases separating them. The germline CDR1 and CDR2 sequences are DFQATT and SNEGSKA (reference sequence). The CDR3, as DNA: TGCAGTGGTTGGGCAGTTGGAAGCTACACCTTC. Amino acids: CSGWAVGSYTF.

This clonotype showed up just a few times. The V call is TRBV4-1, the J call TRBJ2-5; no clear D gene. Trimming took 1 base from V and 2 from J, leaving 11 bases between them. The CDR3 runs to 15 residues. CDR1 MGHRA and CDR2 YSYEKL come from the germline V gene. The CDR3 sequence: CASSQVVSRQETQYF. In DNA, the CDR3 is TGCGCCAGCAGCCAAGTCGTCAGTAGACAAGAGACCCAGTACTTC.

The CDR3 spells CASSPSTGGGNQPQHF. CDR3 in DNA: TGTGCCAGCAGCCCATCGACAGGGGGCGGCAATCAGCCCCAGCATTTT. The genes are TRBV6-1 and TRBJ1-5; 10 bases match TRBD1. From germline, CDR1 is MNHNS and CDR2 SASEGT. The CDR3 covers 16 residues. Losses at the gene ends were 6 bases for V and 2 bases for J; bases not matched to a gene: 7.

This clonotype was counted a few times. J is TRBJ1-2 and V is TRBV3-1; TRBD1 matches at 8 bases. The CDR3 is 16 amino acids. Germline lookup yields CDR1 LGHDT and CDR2 YNNKEL (reference sequence). Trimming at V came to 1 base and at J to 2 bases, leaving 6 bases not matched to a gene. This chain's CDR3 is CASSQGTGQGNYGYTF. The CDR3 coding sequence is TGTGCCAGCAGCCAAGGAACCGGACAGGGAAACTATGGCTACACCTTC.

This clonotype was seen at least ten times. The chain combines TRBV2 with TRBJ2-7; D gene ambiguous. The CDR3 is made up of 15 amino acids. The ends were cut back, 4 bases at V and 0 bases at J, with 13 bases in the middle. Per the germline V gene, CDR1 is SNHLY and CDR2 is FYNNEI. CDR3 loop: CASSGNSLSSYEQYF. CDR3 sequence (DNA): TGTGCCAGCAGTGGGAATTCTCTGAGCTCCTACGAGCAGTACTTC.